This T cell receptor beta chain was found in a study of CD8 T cells in ankylosing spondylitis. Study-wide findings and caveats: Some motif variants were previously reported in reactive arthritis synovial fluid and blood.

With 7 bases clipped from V and 5 bases from J, the junction kept 8 bases outside the gene matches. Germline lookup yields CDR1 MDHEN and CDR2 SYDVKM. This CDR3 contains 13 residues. It was by quantitative 5'-RACE with molecular barcodes that TCR beta libraries were made. TCRdb reprocessed the 5' RACE reads with MiXCR, giving one entry per CDR3 protein. In the table there are under 300,000 distinct CDR3 sequences, approximately 12% of which are singletons. The sample holds a few counts of this clonotype. Its target is not known. This receptor was obtained from a male donor with ankylosing spondylitis or in good health (not recorded which). This rearrangement joins TRBV28 to TRBJ2-7; 7 bases agree with TRBD2. The sample taken for sequencing was blood, either unsorted or a sorted T cell fraction (not recorded which). The CDR3 reads CASTGDYPNEQYF. The CDR3 DNA follows: TGTGCCAGCACCGGGGACTACCCCAACGAGCAGTACTTC.